This T cell receptor (beta chain) was recorded in a study of blood T cells in healthy people across ages. The CDR3 is 14 amino acids. Trimming removed 6 bases from V and 3 bases from J, with 15 bases in between. A second PCR of 7 to 11 cycles used a sample-barcoded 5' primer and a J-beta primer mix. TCRdb processed the 5' RACE reads anew with MiXCR; each CDR3 protein has one entry. The sample records around 1.5 million distinct CDR3 sequences, roughly 60% being singletons. The origin of this receptor is a man aged 18 to 29 in good health. The rearrangement uses TRBV12-3 or TRBV12-4 and TRBJ2-7; tentative D call: TRBD1 (5 bases). The sequenced sample was blood. For the CDR3, the DNA is TGTGCCAGCAGCCCAGACACGGACAACTACGAGCAGTACTTC. Translation: CASSPDTDNYEQYF.